This T cell receptor beta chain was identified in a study of cytomegalovirus exposure and HLA in healthy donors. The overall study: An analysis done earlier identified 90 million to 120 million unique TCR beta sequences from around 180 million T cells.

The germline V gene encodes CDR1 SEHNR and CDR2 FQNEAQ (reference sequence). V was cut by 5 bases and J by 7 bases, with 14 bases left in between. CDR3 length: 14 residues. The study, taken as a whole, reports: The study recorded 164 TCR beta chains that were cytomegalovirus-associated. Fewer N-insertions than the roughly 600-donor mean were reportedly shown by an Asian-associated ancestry cluster in a later analysis. TCR beta chains associated with HLA were, in a later analysis, more clonally expanded than equally common others.

Amplification used 60 Vbeta primers and 13 Jbeta primers. TCRdb's copy holds only in-frame clones and misses some; the assay was immunoSEQ multiplex PCR. The sample lists 100,000 or so clones; around 75% were seen once. On this clone itself: Its antigen is as yet unknown.

The J gene is TRBJ1-4, the V gene TRBV7-9; tentative D call: TRBD1 (6 bases). Source material: PBMCs. The sequence derives from a man aged 40-50 years in good health and CMV-seronegative. CDR3 DNA sequence: TGTGCCAGCAGCCCAGGGGTGGTAGGTGAAAAACTGTTTTTT. Encoded protein: CASSPGVVGEKLFF. The full variable domain, completed using reference TRBV7-9 and TRBJ1-4, is DTGVSQNPRHKITKRGQNVTFRCDPISEHNRLYWYRQTLGQGPEFLTYFQNEAQLEKSRLLSDRFSAERPKGSFSTLEIQRTEQGDSAMYLCASSPGVVGEKLFFGSGTQLSVL.